Listed below are T cell receptor beta chains from one sample, sequenced in a study of blood T cell repertoires in COVID-19. Data came from immunoSEQ multiplex PCR; TCRdb stores just in-frame clones and leaves some out. This table holds about 52,000 clones, about 82% found once. The material sequenced was peripheral blood. Receptors were obtained from a woman older than 75 with acute or convalescent COVID-19. Both conserved end residues are part of each CDR3. The D gene is left open where the match is weak. The listing skips clone size in some rows; elsewhere it reads once, few, many or a size class.

d_call: TRBD1; v_call: TRBV5-6; j_call: TRBJ1-3; clone_size: .; cdr3_nt: TGTGCCAGCAGCAGGGGACAGGGGGCGCTTGGAAACACCATATATTTT; cdr3_aa: CASSRGQGALGNTIYF
d_call: .; v_call: TRBV9; j_call: TRBJ2-3; clone_size: .; cdr3_nt: TGTGCCAGCAGCGTAGCCCCTACTAGCACAGATACGCAGTATTTT; cdr3_aa: CASSVAPTSTDTQYF
d_call: .; v_call: TRBV2; j_call: TRBJ1-1; clone_size: .; cdr3_nt: TGTGCCAGCAGTACTTTAGGGGCCCGGACTGAAGCTTTCTTT; cdr3_aa: CASSTLGARTEAFF
d_call: .; v_call: TRBV21-1; j_call: TRBJ2-3; clone_size: .; cdr3_nt: TGTGCCAGCAGCAAAGACAGGGTTGCAGATACGCAGTATTTT; cdr3_aa: CASSKDRVADTQYF
d_call: TRBD1; v_call: TRBV18; j_call: TRBJ2-1; clone_size: .; cdr3_nt: TGTGCCAGCTCACCCCGACAGGGCGTTGAGCAGTTCTTC; cdr3_aa: CASSPRQGVEQFF
d_call: TRBD1; v_call: TRBV28; j_call: TRBJ1-2; clone_size: .; cdr3_nt: TGTGCCAGCAGCACGGACAGGGGCCACCGAGTTTATGGCTACACCTTC; cdr3_aa: CASSTDRGHRVYGYTF
d_call: .; v_call: TRBV3-1/TRBV3-2; j_call: TRBJ2-1; clone_size: .; cdr3_nt: TGTGCCAGCAGCCAAGATTTTATGAGCGGGCGGGAGCAGTTCTTC; cdr3_aa: CASSQDFMSGREQFF
d_call: .; v_call: TRBV19; j_call: TRBJ1-6; clone_size: .; cdr3_nt: TGTGCCAGTAGTATCAGGGAATCACCCCTCCACTTT; cdr3_aa: CASSIRESPLHF
d_call: .; v_call: TRBV19; j_call: TRBJ1-1; clone_size: .; cdr3_nt: TGTGCCAGTATCGCGCCGGGACACCTTGGGAACACTGAAGCTTTCTTT; cdr3_aa: CASIAPGHLGNTEAFF
d_call: .; v_call: TRBV14; j_call: TRBJ2-5; clone_size: .; cdr3_nt: TGTGCCAGCAGCCAACACTGGGGAGCTGTAGAGACCCAGTACTTC; cdr3_aa: CASSQHWGAVETQYF
d_call: .; v_call: TRBV19; j_call: TRBJ2-5; clone_size: .; cdr3_nt: TGTGCCAGTAGTATAGGGAGGACCGTGGAAGAGACCCAGTACTTC; cdr3_aa: CASSIGRTVEETQYF
d_call: TRBD1; v_call: TRBV5-1; j_call: TRBJ1-3; clone_size: .; cdr3_nt: TGCGCCAGCAGCCCTGGACAGGGGATGTCTGGAAACACCATATATTTT; cdr3_aa: CASSPGQGMSGNTIYF
d_call: TRBD1; v_call: TRBV28; j_call: TRBJ1-2; clone_size: few; cdr3_nt: TGTGCCAGCAGTGGGGCAGGGGGCTCTCTTCACTATGGCTACACCTTC; cdr3_aa: CASSGAGGSLHYGYTF
d_call: TRBD2; v_call: TRBV28; j_call: TRBJ2-1; clone_size: .; cdr3_nt: TGTGCCAGCAGTGGTACTAGCGGGAAATCCTACAATGAGCAGTTCTTC; cdr3_aa: CASSGTSGKSYNEQFF
d_call: .; v_call: TRBV11-3; j_call: TRBJ2-3; clone_size: once; cdr3_nt: TGTGCCAGCAGCGGCGGCAGCACAGATACGCAGTATTTT; cdr3_aa: CASSGGSTDTQYF
d_call: .; v_call: TRBV3-1/TRBV3-2; j_call: TRBJ2-7; clone_size: .; cdr3_nt: TGTGCCAGCAGCCAAGGCAGATCCTACGAGCAGTACTTC; cdr3_aa: CASSQGRSYEQYF
d_call: TRBD2; v_call: TRBV5-4; j_call: TRBJ2-3; clone_size: .; cdr3_nt: TGTGCCAGCAGCTTGGTGGCTAGCGGGATTTCAGATACGCAGTATTTT; cdr3_aa: CASSLVASGISDTQYF
d_call: .; v_call: TRBV3-1/TRBV3-2; j_call: TRBJ1-6; clone_size: .; cdr3_nt: TGTGCCAGCAGCCAAGGCGACAGTCATTCACCCCTCCACTTT; cdr3_aa: CASSQGDSHSPLHF
d_call: .; v_call: TRBV20-1; j_call: TRBJ2-2; clone_size: .; cdr3_nt: TGCAGTGCGGCATCGACCGGGGAGCTGTTTTTT; cdr3_aa: CSAASTGELFF
d_call: TRBD1; v_call: TRBV11-2; j_call: TRBJ1-2; clone_size: .; cdr3_nt: TGTGCCAGCAGCCCCGGGACAGAGTATGGCTACACCTTC; cdr3_aa: CASSPGTEYGYTF
d_call: .; v_call: TRBV19; j_call: TRBJ1-2; clone_size: .; cdr3_nt: TGTGCCAGTAGTGAGTCGTGGAGTTCTAACTATGGCTACACCTTC; cdr3_aa: CASSESWSSNYGYTF
d_call: TRBD1; v_call: TRBV19; j_call: TRBJ1-6; clone_size: .; cdr3_nt: TGTGCCAGTAGTACCCCCCAGGGGGGTTCACCCCTCCACTTT; cdr3_aa: CASSTPQGGSPLHF
d_call: TRBD1; v_call: TRBV4-2; j_call: TRBJ1-4; clone_size: .; cdr3_nt: TGTGCCAGCAGCCAAGACAGGGGGGTTGGTGAAAAACTGTTTTTT; cdr3_aa: CASSQDRGVGEKLFF
d_call: .; v_call: TRBV28; j_call: TRBJ1-5; clone_size: .; cdr3_nt: TGTGCCAGCAGCCCCTTATCCAATCAGCCCCAGCATTTT; cdr3_aa: CASSPLSNQPQHF
d_call: .; v_call: TRBV27; j_call: TRBJ1-2; clone_size: .; cdr3_nt: TGTGCCAGCAGTTTATCTATCGGACAAGAGTTCTATGGCTACACCTTC; cdr3_aa: CASSLSIGQEFYGYTF
d_call: .; v_call: TRBV19; j_call: TRBJ2-2; clone_size: .; cdr3_nt: TGTGCCAGTAGTCCAGGTCCAGGGGGGACCGGGGAGCTGTTTTTT; cdr3_aa: CASSPGPGGTGELFF
d_call: .; v_call: TRBV6-5; j_call: TRBJ1-4; clone_size: .; cdr3_nt: TGTGCCAGCACTTCGGCGGCGGGGGCGAGTGAAAAACTGTTTTTT; cdr3_aa: CASTSAAGASEKLFF